The rows below give T cell receptor beta chains drawn from one sample of a study of blood T cell repertoires in COVID-19. Profiled with immunoSEQ multiplex PCR; TCRdb holds only in-frame clones, not every one. The table has 300,000 to 400,000 clones, 90% seen once. Sequenced sample: PBMCs or T cells enriched from blood (not recorded which). These receptors all come from a woman younger than 45 who had been exposed to COVID-19. CDR3s include the opening cysteine and the closing phenylalanine or tryptophan. A D gene is named only where the DNA matches it firmly. Not all rows give a size; the values are once, few, many and, for expanded clones, a class.

clone_size	v_call	d_call	j_call	cdr3_nt	cdr3_aa
.	TRBV7-8	.	TRBJ1-2	TGTGCCAGCAGCTCCCCGCGGGAAAGCGGCTACACCTTC	CASSSPRESGYTF
.	TRBV5-1	.	TRBJ2-1	TGCGCCAGCAGCTTGGGCGGGACCCAATACAATGAGCAGTTCTTC	CASSLGGTQYNEQFF
.	TRBV25-1	.	TRBJ1-1	TGTGCCAGCAGTGAATTAAGTAGTGGCACTGAAGCTTTCTTT	CASSELSSGTEAFF
.	TRBV14	TRBD1	TRBJ1-1	TGTGCCAGCAGCCAAGAAGGCGCCTACCCACAGGGGATTGGGACTGAAGCTTTCTTT	CASSQEGAYPQGIGTEAFF
.	TRBV4-3	TRBD1	TRBJ2-7	TGCGCCAGCAGCCAAGACAGGACAGGGTTTGACGAGCAGTACTTC	CASSQDRTGFDEQYF
.	TRBV3-1/TRBV3-2	.	TRBJ1-2	TGTGCCAGCAGCCAAGACTTTCCGGCAGGGCTCTATGGCTACACCTTC	CASSQDFPAGLYGYTF
.	TRBV10-3	.	TRBJ1-3	TGTGCCATCAGTGAGTCACGGGGGACTGGAAACACCATATATTTT	CAISESRGTGNTIYF
.	TRBV21-1	.	TRBJ1-6	TGTGCCAGCAGCAAAGACAGGGGGTCCTATAATTCACCCCTCCACTTT	CASSKDRGSYNSPLHF
.	TRBV27	.	TRBJ2-3	TGTGCCAGCAGTTTAAATTTCATGGTACTCGATACGCAGTATTTT	CASSLNFMVLDTQYF
.	TRBV7-8	.	TRBJ1-1	TGTGCCAGCAGCTTAGTGGGTAGGGGAAACACTGAAGCTTTCTTT	CASSLVGRGNTEAFF
once	TRBV5-1	TRBD1	TRBJ2-7	TGCGCCAGCAGCTTTGCACAGGGGGCCTACGAGCAGTACTTC	CASSFAQGAYEQYF
.	TRBV6-5	.	TRBJ2-2	TGTGCCAGCAGTTACTCTGAGGGTACCGGGGAGCTGTTTTTT	CASSYSEGTGELFF
.	TRBV9	.	TRBJ2-1	TGTGCCAGCAGCCTAGGAGGTGCTTGGTCCCACAATGAGCAGTTCTTC	CASSLGGAWSHNEQFF
few	TRBV28	.	TRBJ2-7	TGTGCCAGCAGTTCCCGAAGTCTCAGCTCCTACGAGCAGTACTTC	CASSSRSLSSYEQYF
.	TRBV5-1	.	TRBJ2-7	TGCGCCAGCAGCACGAATCTACCACCCTACGAGCAGTACTTC	CASSTNLPPYEQYF
.	TRBV24-1	.	TRBJ1-6	TGTGCCACCGGGGGGGCCGAAAGCTCCTATAATTCACCCCTCCACTTT	CATGGAESSYNSPLHF
.	TRBV5-4	.	TRBJ1-1	TGTGCCAGCAGCTTGGTAGTGAACACTGAAGCTTTCTTT	CASSLVVNTEAFF
once	TRBV5-1	.	TRBJ1-1	TGCGCCAGCAGCCTACGACAACATCTCGGGGAAGCTGAAGCTTTCTTT	CASSLRQHLGEAEAFF
.	TRBV7-2	.	TRBJ1-5	TGTGCCAGCAGCTTAGGGTCAGGGACACCCCGGGATCAGCCCCAGCATTTT	CASSLGSGTPRDQPQHF
.	TRBV7-2	.	TRBJ1-3	TGTGCCAGCAGCTGGGGCACCTCTGGAAACACCATATATTTT	CASSWGTSGNTIYF
once	TRBV12-5	TRBD2	TRBJ2-1	TGTGCTAGTGGTATAGCGGGGGGCTCCTACAATGAGCAGTTCTTC	CASGIAGGSYNEQFF
.	TRBV7-2	TRBD1	TRBJ1-4	TGTGCCAGCAGCTGGCAACAGGGGCTTTATGAAAAACTGTTTTTT	CASSWQQGLYEKLFF
.	TRBV5-3	TRBD1	TRBJ2-3	TGTGCCAGAACGAATAATCGGACAGGGCTCCAGACATCTCTCGCGGATACGCAGTATTTT	CARTNNRTGLQTSLADTQYF
.	TRBV28	.	TRBJ1-1	TGTGCCAGCAGCCAAAACCCCCACAGGCAGGGGCGTTTCACTGAAGCTTTCTTT	CASSQNPHRQGRFTEAFF
.	TRBV14	.	TRBJ2-7	TGTGCCAGCAGCCAAGTCCGCCTAGGCGAGCAGTACTTC	CASSQVRLGEQYF
.	TRBV27	.	TRBJ1-2	TGTGCCAGCAGTTCGAGAGGAGATCCTAACTATGGCTACACCTTC	CASSSRGDPNYGYTF
.	TRBV10-3	.	TRBJ2-2	TGTGCCATCAGTGAGGGACAGTTGAACACCGGGGAGCTGTTTTTT	CAISEGQLNTGELFF
.	TRBV5-1	.	TRBJ2-2	TGCGCCAGCAGCTCTACTGCAAACACCGGGGAGCTGTTTTTT	CASSSTANTGELFF
.	TRBV6-2/TRBV6-3	.	TRBJ2-3	TGTGCCAGCAGTTACTGGTCACGAGGAACAGATACGCAGTATTTT	CASSYWSRGTDTQYF
.	TRBV9	.	TRBJ2-5	TGTGCCAGCAGCGTAGGGGGGGTAGAGACCCAGTACTTC	CASSVGGVETQYF
.	TRBV11-2	.	TRBJ1-1	TGTGCCAGCAGCCCGCTCTCGATCCGTGACTTCATGAACACTGAAGCTTTCTTT	CASSPLSIRDFMNTEAFF